This TCR beta chain was captured by sequencing in a study of blood T cell repertoires in COVID-19. Study in general: The United States, Italy and Spain provided the acute and convalescent COVID-19 samples. PBMCs, B-cell-depleted T cells, or T cells were the source of the cDNA or gDNA that made up the material.

Per the authors' pipeline: The authors estimated nucleated cell counts from reference gene primer amplification. Profiling relied on immunoSEQ multiplex PCR, and the TCRdb table lists in-frame clones only, not all of them. The DNA gave D and trimming, while V, J and clone size come from that table. The data hold about 220,000 clones, with 84% observed a single time. V lost 6 bases and J lost 0; bases outside the gene matches: 6. From germline, CDR1 is WNHNN and CDR2 SYGVQD (reference sequence). The CDR3 sequence is 17 residues long. Sample: peripheral blood. The rearrangement links TRBV10-1 to TRBJ2-2; 11 nucleotides agree with TRBD1. The receptor comes from a woman aged 30 to 39 who had recovered from COVID-19. The CDR3: CASRKGQGAPNTGELFF. Here the CDR3 DNA reads TGCGCCAGCAGAAAAGGACAGGGGGCGCCGAACACCGGGGAGCTGTTTTTT.